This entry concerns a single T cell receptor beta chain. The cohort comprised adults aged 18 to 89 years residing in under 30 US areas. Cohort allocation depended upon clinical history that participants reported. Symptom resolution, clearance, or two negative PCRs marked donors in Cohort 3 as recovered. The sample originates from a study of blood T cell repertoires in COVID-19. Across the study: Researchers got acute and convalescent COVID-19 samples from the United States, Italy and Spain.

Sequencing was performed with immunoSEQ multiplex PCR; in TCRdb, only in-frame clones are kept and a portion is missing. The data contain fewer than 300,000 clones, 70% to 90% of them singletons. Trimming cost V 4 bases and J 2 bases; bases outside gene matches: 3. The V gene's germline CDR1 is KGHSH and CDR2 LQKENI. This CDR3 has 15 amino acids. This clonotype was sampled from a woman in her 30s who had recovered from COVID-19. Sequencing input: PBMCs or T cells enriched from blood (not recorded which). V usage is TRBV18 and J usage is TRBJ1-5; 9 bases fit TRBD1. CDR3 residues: CASSRTGDGNQPQHF. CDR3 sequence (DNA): TGTGCCAGCTCACGGACAGGGGATGGCAATCAGCCCCAGCATTTT.